This T cell receptor (beta chain) was captured in a study of CXCR4 blockade with PD-1 therapy in pancreatic cancer (dated by TCRdb to the late 2010s). For the study in its entirety: The study combined multiplex immunohistochemistry and TCRbeta immunosequencing of resected pancreatic ductal adenocarcinoma with ex vivo slice culture testing PD-1 and CXCR4 blockade. To assess intratumoral heterogeneity, two geographically distinct regions from each of roughly 6 tumors were TCR-sequenced. Paper-wide results and their limitations: Although tumors showed clonal expansion, with a mean productive clonality of approximately 0.15 compared with around 0.05 in healthy blood, clonality was not correlated with survival. Only TCRbeta chains were sequenced, so true antigen-specificity overlap of convergent dominant clones remained unconfirmed pending paired alpha-beta single-cell sequencing. A strong correlation was found between the frequency of an amino acid clone and the number of distinct nucleotide rearrangements encoding that clone, which suggests convergent selection driven by common tumor antigens.

Points on this clone: There is no known antigen for this receptor. Per-base quality was not reported, and no clone a single base away is much larger than it.

The archived tumor blocks came from patients who had not received neoadjuvant therapy before resection. In the preserved-tissue arm of the study, some 30 surgical resection samples from over 20 previously untreated pancreatic ductal adenocarcinoma patients were used. DNA for the resection arm was extracted from ten 5-micron curls of FFPE tumor cut next to the multiplex immunohistochemistry slide. Using the immunoSEQ Assay at Adaptive Biotechnologies, the researchers immunosequenced TCRbeta CDR3 regions from the extracted DNA. Turning to the authors' computational methods: To measure the absolute abundance of each unique TCRbeta CDR3, the sequences were collapsed and filtered. Clonality was calculated as 1 minus Pielou's evenness, with only productive in-frame rearrangements included in the computation. Regional overlap was measured by following the top 100 nucleotide rearrangements across paired samples, and the Morisita index was used to compare paired samples with unrelated samples. The immunoSEQ Rearrangement Details tool was used to assess whether nucleotide rearrangements converged onto identical amino acid sequences. This is the immuneACCESS table as TCRdb keeps it, with only in-frame sequences that have V and J called. A part of the clones is gone; compared with another copy, unresolved V genes explain less than half, and the rest is unexplained. The DNA was the basis for D and trimming; V, J and clone size are from that table. The sample includes about 15,000 clones, with 72% observed a single time. Of the sample, over 4.5% falls within the top ten clones.

The CDR3 sequence holds 14 residues, the cysteine and phenylalanine included. Of all the DNA, just the CDR3 is kept, 42 bases in frame from base 1. V is pared back by 4 bases and J by 8 bases, with 14 bases lying between the germline termini. The CDR1 and CDR2 encoded by the germline V gene are SGHNT and YENEEA. The receptor was isolated from a human donor with pancreatic ductal adenocarcinoma. Sequencing was done on a sample of tumor tissue. The sequence joins TRBV11-3 to TRBJ2-2; there is no confident call for the D gene. The nucleotides are TGTGCCAGCAGCTCCCCAGACTCCCGTGGGGAGCTGTTTTTT. Translation gives CASSSPDSRGELFF. When the CDR3 is completed using the reference TRBV11-3 and TRBJ2-2 genes on either side, the full variable domain is EAGVVQSPRYKIIEKKQPVAFWCNPISGHNTLYWYLQNLGQGPELLIRYENEEAVDDSQLPKDRFSAERLKGVDSTLKIQPAELGDSAVYLCASSSPDSRGELFFGEGSRLTVL.